Shown below are 26 T cell receptor beta chains from a single sample sequenced in a study of T cells in Graves' hyperthyroidism and ophthalmopathy. Authors of the study amplified TCR beta CDR3 regions from RNA transcripts. HTBI primers were employed in a first-round RT-PCR of the TCR CDR3. One entry per CDR3 protein, called by TCRdb with MiXCR from the multiplex PCR reads. This table holds 450,000 to 650,000 distinct CDR3 sequences, less than 25% found once. The material sequenced was blood. The receptors stem from a young man with Graves' hyperthyroidism.

This clonotype showed up many times. J is TRBJ2-7 and V is TRBV6-2 or TRBV6-3; 7 nucleotides align to TRBD2. The J segment lost 6 bases and the V segment lost 0 bases, leaving 5 bases of the junction unmatched. Germline V gene lookup returns CDR1 MNHEY and CDR2 SVGEGT. The CDR3 runs to 14 residues. CDR3 loop: CASSYSGIAGEQYF. The CDR3 nucleotides read TGTGCCAGCAGTTACTCGGGTATAGCGGGCGAGCAGTACTTC.

The chain couples TRBV6-2 or TRBV6-3 to TRBJ2-7; D perhaps matches TRBD2 (6 bases). Trimming stripped 7 bases from V and 3 bases from J, with 16 bases between. Germline V gives CDR1 MNHEY, CDR2 SVGEGT. There are 14 residues in the CDR3. This CDR3 reads CASTPGDSGYEQYF. CDR3 nucleotide sequence: TGTGCCAGCACCCCCGGGGATAGCGGCTACGAGCAGTACTTC.

This clonotype was detected ten times or more. This CDR3 reads CASSFNPDRVGEQYF. CDR3 coding DNA: TGTGCCAGCAGTTTCAACCCCGACAGGGTCGGCGAGCAGTACTTC. This chain uses TRBV12-3 or TRBV12-4 with TRBJ2-7, with 7 bases that match TRBD1. The CDR3 runs to 15 residues. V lost 3 bases to trimming and J lost 6 bases; unmatched junction nucleotides: 11.

The chain couples TRBV5-1 to TRBJ1-1, with D perhaps matching TRBD1 (6 bases). Germline CDR1 SGHRS, CDR2 YFSETQ. The ends were cut back, 1 base at V and 1 base at J, with 11 bases in the middle. CDR3 length: 15 residues. CDR3 region: CASSLLAGANTEAFF. The CDR3 DNA reads as TGCGCCAGCAGCTTGTTGGCAGGGGCGAACACTGAAGCTTTCTTT.

This clonotype was recorded once. This sequence joins TRBV12-3 or TRBV12-4 and TRBJ2-5; weak D call: TRBD2 (6 bases). V was clipped by 1 base and J by 0 bases, with 18 bases between them. There are 18 residues in the CDR3. The CDR3 sequence is CASSLGPETREYQETQYF. Written as DNA, the CDR3 is TGTGCCAGCAGTTTAGGGCCGGAGACTAGAGAGTACCAAGAGACCCAGTACTTC.

The chain has TRBV6-2 or TRBV6-3 and TRBJ2-5; no clear D gene. There are 14 residues in the CDR3. CDR1 and CDR2 from the germline V gene are MNHEY and SVGEGT. V was clipped by 3 bases and J by 5 bases, with 13 bases between them. In DNA, the CDR3 is TGTGCCAGCAGTTATTCATACGAAGCGGAGACCCAGTACTTC. It translates to CASSYSYEAETQYF.

The sample holds many counts of this clonotype. The V and J genes are TRBV29-1 and TRBJ2-5, with 7 bases that match TRBD1. CDR3 size: 13 residues. J lost 4 bases, V lost 7 bases, and 9 bases had no gene match. Germline V gene data show CDR1 as SQVTM and CDR2 as ANQGSEA. For the CDR3, the DNA is TGCAGCGGCAGACAGGGTTCGAGAGAGACCCAGTACTTC. Translated, it gives CSGRQGSRETQYF.

In its sample, this clonotype was seen many times. The chain couples TRBV12-3 or TRBV12-4 to TRBJ1-1; D is possibly TRBD1 (6 bases). CDR3 length: 13 amino acids. Trimming shortened V by 3 bases and J by 3 bases, and 8 bases separated the two germline ends. CDR3 sequence (DNA): TGTGCCAGCAGTTTTACAGGGTACACTGAAGCTTTCTTT. It codes for CASSFTGYTEAFF.

This chain links TRBV15 with TRBJ2-2, with 10 bases fitting TRBD2. This CDR3 spans 18 amino acids. CDR1 and CDR2 from the germline V gene are LNHNV and YYDKDF (reference sequence). Trimming took 5 bases from V and 6 from J; bases not matched to a gene: 15. The CDR3 DNA is TGTGCCACCAGCCGCACTTGGACTAGCGGCGGCCGGGCCGGGGAGCTGTTTTTT. It is translated as CATSRTWTSGGRAGELFF.

The chain uses TRBV6-2 or TRBV6-3 and TRBJ2-7; tentative D call: TRBD1 (6 bases). The ends were cut back, 8 bases at V and 0 bases at J, with 20 bases in the middle. Germline CDR1 and CDR2: MNHEY and SVGEGT. The CDR3 contains 16 residues. Written as DNA, the CDR3 is TGTGCCAGCGCCTACTCACGGACAGCAAGCTCCTACGAGCAGTACTTC. This translates into CASAYSRTASSYEQYF.

The J gene is TRBJ2-2, the V gene TRBV2; 7 bases line up with TRBD2. The CDR3 spans 18 residues. Trimming at V came to 5 bases and at J to 6 bases, leaving 18 bases not matched to a gene. Per germline, CDR1 SNHLY and CDR2 FYNNEI. CDR3 sequence (DNA): TGTGCCAGCAGTCACTTGAGCGCGGGAGCAGCTTACCCCGGGGAGCTGTTTTTT. Its protein product is CASSHLSAGAAYPGELFF. Full variable domain (outside the CDR3, taken from reference TRBV2 and TRBJ2-2): EPEVTQTPSHQVTQMGQEVILRCVPISNHLYFYWYRQILGQKVEFLVSFYNNEISEKSEIFDDQFSVERPDGSNFTLKIRSTKLEDSAMYFCASSHLSAGAAYPGELFFGEGSRLTVL.

The V gene is TRBV4-2, the J gene TRBJ2-2; D is uncertain. In germline, CDR1 is LGHNA, CDR2 YNFKEQ. Trimming removed 6 bases from V and 7 bases from J, with 15 bases in between. This CDR3 region has 14 residues. Here the CDR3 reads CASSGRKLSGELFF. In nucleotides, the CDR3 is TGTGCCAGCAGTGGGCGGAAGTTGAGCGGGGAGCTGTTTTTT.

CDR3 loop: CASKWTGTGDTGELFF. In DNA, the CDR3 is TGCGCCAGCAAATGGACCGGGACAGGGGACACCGGGGAGCTGTTTTTT. This chain joins TRBV5-1 and TRBJ2-2; 10 nucleotides align to TRBD1. Germline-derived CDR1 and CDR2 are SGHRS and YFSETQ. CDR3 length equals 16 residues. Trimming removed 6 bases from V and 3 bases from J; junction bases left unmatched: 8.

At least ten counts were recorded for this clonotype. V usage is TRBV2 and J usage is TRBJ1-1; D perhaps matches TRBD1 (6 bases). V shed 9 bases and J shed 7 bases, with 12 bases lying between them. CDR1 and CDR2 from the germline V gene are SNHLY and FYNNEI. The CDR3 is made up of 11 amino acids. The CDR3 sequence: CASEGVSEAFF. CDR3 bases: TGTGCCAGTGAGGGGGTCAGTGAAGCTTTCTTT.

This clonotype was detected ten times or more. The V gene is TRBV6-1, the J gene TRBJ1-1, with TRBD1 as a possible D gene (5 bases). The CDR3 is 14 residues long. Trimming removed 7 bases from V and 3 bases from J, with 15 bases in between. CDR1 and CDR2 from the germline V gene are MNHNS and SASEGT. CDR3 nucleotides: TGTGCCAGCAAAACGGGGCAACCGCACACTGAAGCTTTCTTT. Translating gives CASKTGQPHTEAFF.

This clonotype was observed at least ten times. The V gene is TRBV7-9, the J gene TRBJ1-5, with D possibly matching TRBD1 (6 bases). The ends were cut back, 4 bases at V and 8 bases at J, with 9 bases in the middle. Germline V gene sequence: CDR1 SEHNR, CDR2 FQNEAQ (reference sequence). This CDR3 is 12 amino acids long. The CDR3 DNA sequence: TGTGCCAGCAGCTCAAGGGGGGAGCCCCAGCATTTT. Translation: CASSSRGEPQHF.

Ten or more counts support this clonotype. This chain joins TRBV28 and TRBJ1-5, with D maybe TRBD1 (6 bases). Between the trimmed V and J ends, which lost 4 bases and 6 bases, there was a span of 10 bases. Germline V gene sequence: CDR1 MDHEN, CDR2 SYDVKM. The CDR3 length is 13 residues. In DNA form, the CDR3 reads TGTGCCAGCAGTTCCAGGGGTGGTCAGCCCCAGCATTTT. Translating it yields CASSSRGGQPQHF.

This clonotype was recorded many times. V usage is TRBV7-9 and J usage is TRBJ2-7; 7 nucleotides align to TRBD2. The CDR3 is 12 residues long. V lost 11 bases to trimming and J lost 2 bases; unmatched junction nucleotides: 6. Germline CDR1 reads SEHNR; CDR2 reads FQNEAQ (reference sequence). The CDR3: CAGGGNTYEQYF. The CDR3 region has the DNA TGTGCCGGGGGGGGAAACACCTACGAGCAGTACTTC.

This clonotype has ten or more counts. The J gene is TRBJ2-7, the V gene TRBV29-1; D is ambiguous. Germline V lookup: CDR1 SQVTM, CDR2 ANQGSEA. Deletions cut 5 bases from V and 4 bases from J, with 12 bases between. This CDR3 region has 12 residues. The CDR3 DNA reads as TGCAGCGTTATGAAGCCCGATTACGAGCAGTACTTC. Translated, it gives CSVMKPDYEQYF.

About this clonotype: This may stem from a read error, because a much larger clone lies one nucleotide away. The chain is built from TRBV28 and TRBJ1-2, with TRBD1 matching over 11 bases. Germline CDR1 and CDR2: MDHEN and SYDVKM. The CDR3 contains 14 residues. The V segment lost 7 bases and the J segment 5 bases; nucleotides outside the gene matches: 6. CDR3 in DNA: TGTGCCAGCATCTCCGGACAGGGGGCGTATGGCTACACCTTC. It yields the protein CASISGQGAYGYTF.

This chain uses TRBV20-1 with TRBJ2-5; possible D gene TRBD2, 6 bases. Germline values: CDR1 DFQATT, CDR2 SNEGSKA (reference sequence). V shed 5 bases and J shed 5 bases, with 21 bases lying between them. The CDR3 runs 15 residues. The CDR3 sequence is CSASPTRPAGETQYF. In DNA form, the CDR3 reads TGCAGTGCTTCTCCGACCAGGCCCGCGGGGGAGACCCAGTACTTC.

This chain joins TRBV30 and TRBJ1-4; no firm D call. The CDR3 loop spans 13 amino acids. The V end was cut by 0 bases, the J end by 6 bases, with 8 bases between. Germline V gene lookup returns CDR1 GTSNPN and CDR2 SVGIG (reference sequence). CDR3 in amino acids: CAWSVLGDEKLFF. CDR3 in DNA: TGTGCCTGGAGTGTACTCGGCGATGAAAAACTGTTTTTT.

As for this clonotype: This is likely a read error, given that the CDR3 carries no conserved phenylalanine or tryptophan at its end. The chain links TRBV4-1 to TRBJ2-7; the D is unclear. The CDR3 loop spans 13 amino acids. The V gene lost 0 bases and the J gene lost 6 bases, with 9 bases spanning the gap. CDR1 is MGHRA and CDR2 is YSYEKL in the germline V gene. The CDR3: CASSQDLGSEQYL. In nucleotides, the CDR3 is TGCGCCAGCAGCCAAGATTTAGGATCCGAGCAGTACCTC.

This chain uses TRBV30 with TRBJ1-1; TRBD1 agrees at 8 bases. This CDR3 spans 13 amino acids. CDR1 is GTSNPN, CDR2 SVGIG, per germline (reference sequence). V gave up 0 bases and J gave up 6 bases; unmatched junction bases: 3. As DNA, the CDR3 is TGTGCCTGGAGTGTTTACAGGGGGGCTGAAGCTTTCTTT. Protein: CAWSVYRGAEAFF.

The V and J genes are TRBV19 and TRBJ2-6, with D possibly being TRBD1 or TRBD2 (5 bases each). Germline assignment: CDR1 LNHDA and CDR2 SQIVND (reference sequence). The CDR3 is 19 residues long. Trimming pared 4 bases from V and 3 bases from J, leaving 22 bases between. CDR3 region: CASSTWDGQGGLGANVLTF. For the CDR3, the DNA is TGTGCCAGTAGTACGTGGGACGGACAAGGCGGACTTGGGGCCAACGTCCTGACTTTC.

The chain uses TRBV9 and TRBJ1-6; D is undetermined. The CDR3 loop spans 14 amino acids. CDR1 and CDR2 from the germline V gene are SGDLS and YYNGEE. V was trimmed by 2 bases and J by 7 bases, leaving 10 bases between them. The CDR3 spells CASSVGQENSPLHF. The CDR3 DNA follows: TGTGCCAGCAGCGTCGGGCAGGAGAATTCACCCCTCCACTTT.